The clone carrying this T cell receptor (beta chain) occurred once. The target antigen is unknown. PCR was performed using 60 Vbeta and 13 Jbeta primers. Profiled with immunoSEQ multiplex PCR; TCRdb holds only in-frame clones, not every one. The sample consists of nearly 300,000 clones, about nine tenths of them appearing once. These data belong to a study of cytomegalovirus exposure and HLA in healthy donors. General observations from the study: TCR beta chain V- and J-gene trimming was linked, in a later analysis, to a missense variant in DCLRE1C. Analyzed later, association rates of TCRs varied across HLA loci, with DRB1 most and HLA-C fewest.

The germline V gene has CDR1 SGHTA and CDR2 FQGTGA. The CDR3 is made up of 15 amino acids. V trimming: 4 bases; J trimming: 7 bases; junction bases outside the gene matches: 6. Input material: PBMCs. The clonotype originates from a man aged 35-49 years in good health and CMV-seropositive. The chain carries TRBV7-3 and TRBJ2-2; 10 nucleotides match TRBD2. Written as DNA, the CDR3 is TGTGCCAGCAGCTCAACTAGCGGGAAGGACGGGGAGCTGTTTTTT. Its protein is CASSSTSGKDGELFF.